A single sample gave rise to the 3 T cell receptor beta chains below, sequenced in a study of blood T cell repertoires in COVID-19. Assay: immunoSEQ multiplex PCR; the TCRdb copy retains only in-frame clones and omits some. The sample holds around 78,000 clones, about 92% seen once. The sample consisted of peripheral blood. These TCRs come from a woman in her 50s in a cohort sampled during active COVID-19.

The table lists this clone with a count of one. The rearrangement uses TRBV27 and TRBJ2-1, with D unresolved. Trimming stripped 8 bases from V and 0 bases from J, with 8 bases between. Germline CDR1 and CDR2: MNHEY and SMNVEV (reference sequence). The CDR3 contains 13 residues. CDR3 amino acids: CASGLDSYNEQFF. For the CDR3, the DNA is TGTGCCAGCGGGCTGGACTCCTACAATGAGCAGTTCTTC.

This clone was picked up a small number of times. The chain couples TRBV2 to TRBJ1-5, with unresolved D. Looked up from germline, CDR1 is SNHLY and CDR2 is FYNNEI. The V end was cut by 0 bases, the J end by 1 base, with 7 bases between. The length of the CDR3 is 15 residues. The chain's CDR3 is CASSEALASNQPQHF. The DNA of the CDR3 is TGTGCCAGCAGTGAAGCGCTAGCAAGCAATCAGCCCCAGCATTTT.

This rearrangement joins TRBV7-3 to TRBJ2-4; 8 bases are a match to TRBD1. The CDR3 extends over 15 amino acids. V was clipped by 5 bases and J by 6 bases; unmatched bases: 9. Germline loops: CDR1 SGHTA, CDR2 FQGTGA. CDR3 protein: CASSLGTGLGNIQYF. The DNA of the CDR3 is TGTGCCAGCAGCCTCGGGACAGGTTTGGGAAACATTCAGTACTTC.